Described below is a single TCR beta chain sequence and its context. Produced via immunoSEQ multiplex PCR; TCRdb's table is partial and in-frame only. The sample shows about 470,000 clones, around 79% of them seen only once. It was around 91 million PBMCs that unsorted samples used for genomic DNA. The source of the sample is a study of shared clonotypes between healthy human individuals. Germline V gene lookup returns CDR1 SGHAT and CDR2 FQNNGV. The CDR3 contains 14 residues. V lost 5 bases, J lost 6 bases, and 13 bases lay in between. The sequence derives from a woman between 35 and 50 years old in good health. Some clones in this sample may be carry-over from other donors' samples. This rearrangement joins TRBV11-2 to TRBJ2-2, with no clear D. Sequencing used PBMCs. The DNA of the CDR3 is TGTGCCAGCAGCCGTGAACGTGGATCCGGGGAGCTGTTTTTT. Its protein product is CASSRERGSGELFF.